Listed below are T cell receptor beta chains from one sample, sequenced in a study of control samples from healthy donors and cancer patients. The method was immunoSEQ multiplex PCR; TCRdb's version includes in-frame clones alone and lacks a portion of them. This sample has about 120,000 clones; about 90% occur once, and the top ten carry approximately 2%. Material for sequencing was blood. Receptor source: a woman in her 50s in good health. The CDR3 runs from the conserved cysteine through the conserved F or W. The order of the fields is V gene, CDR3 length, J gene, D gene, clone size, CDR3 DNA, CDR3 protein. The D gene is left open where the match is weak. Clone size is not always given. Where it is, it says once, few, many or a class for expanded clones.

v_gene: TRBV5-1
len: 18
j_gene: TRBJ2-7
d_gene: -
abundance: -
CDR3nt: TGCGCCAGCAGCTTGGATCTAGGGGGTGGCTCGGGAGCCTACGAGCAGTACTTC
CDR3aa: CASSLDLGGGSGAYEQYF

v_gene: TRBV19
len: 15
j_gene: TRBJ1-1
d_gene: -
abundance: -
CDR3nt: TGTGCCAGTAGTATTCCGGCAGGTGAGAACACTGAAGCTTTCTTT
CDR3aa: CASSIPAGENTEAFF

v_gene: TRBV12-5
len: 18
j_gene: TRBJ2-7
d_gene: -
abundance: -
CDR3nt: TGTGCTAGTGGTTTGAGAGGTCCCGGGACACCCGTCTCCTACGAGCAGTACTTC
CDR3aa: CASGLRGPGTPVSYEQYF

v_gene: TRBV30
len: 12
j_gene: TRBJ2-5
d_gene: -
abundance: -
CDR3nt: TGTGCCTGGAGTGTAGGCTCGCAGACCCAGTACTTC
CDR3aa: CAWSVGSQTQYF

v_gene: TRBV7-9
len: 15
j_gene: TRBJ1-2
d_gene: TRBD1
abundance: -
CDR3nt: TGTGCCAGCAGCTTAACCCAGGGGGATTACTATGGCTACACCTTC
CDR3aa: CASSLTQGDYYGYTF

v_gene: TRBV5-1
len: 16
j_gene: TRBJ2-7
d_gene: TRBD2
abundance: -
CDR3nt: TGCGCCAGCAGCTTGGAACTAGCGGGAGGTCACTACGAGCAGTACTTC
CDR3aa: CASSLELAGGHYEQYF

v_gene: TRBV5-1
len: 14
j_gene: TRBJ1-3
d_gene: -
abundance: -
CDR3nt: TGCGCCAGCAGCTCCCTAGACTCTGGAAACACCATATATTTT
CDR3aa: CASSSLDSGNTIYF

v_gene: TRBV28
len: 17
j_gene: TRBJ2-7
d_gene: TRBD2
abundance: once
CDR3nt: TGTGCCAGCAGTTTATTGGCGGGAGGGCTTGTTGGGGGCGAGCAGTACTTC
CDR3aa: CASSLLAGGLVGGEQYF

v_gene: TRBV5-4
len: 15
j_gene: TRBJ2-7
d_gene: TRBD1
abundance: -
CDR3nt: TGTGCCAGCAGCTTGACCGGGACAGGGGGCTACGAGCAGTACTTC
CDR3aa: CASSLTGTGGYEQYF

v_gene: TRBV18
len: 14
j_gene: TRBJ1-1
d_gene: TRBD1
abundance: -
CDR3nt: TGTGCCAGCTCGACGGGACAGGGCGTGACTGAAGCTTTCTTT
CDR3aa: CASSTGQGVTEAFF

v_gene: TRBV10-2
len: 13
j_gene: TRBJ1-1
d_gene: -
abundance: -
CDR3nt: TGCGCCAGCAGTGGGGAAGTAGGCACTGAAGCTTTCTTT
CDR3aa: CASSGEVGTEAFF

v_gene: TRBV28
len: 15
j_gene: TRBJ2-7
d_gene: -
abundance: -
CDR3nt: TGTGCCAGCAGTTTATGGGAGGGGGGCACCTACGAGCAGTACTTC
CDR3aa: CASSLWEGGTYEQYF

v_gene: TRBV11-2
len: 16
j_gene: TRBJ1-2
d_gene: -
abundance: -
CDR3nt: TGTGCCAGCAGCGCCCGGGGTGGAACAGGGTTATATGGCTACACCTTC
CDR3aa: CASSARGGTGLYGYTF

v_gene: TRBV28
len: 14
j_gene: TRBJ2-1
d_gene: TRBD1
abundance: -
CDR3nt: TGTGCCAGCAGCTGGGACAGGGCTTTAAATGAGCAGTTCTTC
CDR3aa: CASSWDRALNEQFF

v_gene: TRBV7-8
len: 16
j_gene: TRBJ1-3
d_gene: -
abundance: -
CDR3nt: TGTGCCAGCAGCTATATTTCAGGCAAATCTGGAAACACCATATATTTT
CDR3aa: CASSYISGKSGNTIYF

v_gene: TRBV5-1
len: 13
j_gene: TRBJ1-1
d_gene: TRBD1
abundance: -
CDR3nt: TGCGCCAGCAGCACCACAGGGGCTAATGAAGCTTTCTTT
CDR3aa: CASSTTGANEAFF

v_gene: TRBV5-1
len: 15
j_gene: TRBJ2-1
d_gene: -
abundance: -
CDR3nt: TGCGCCAGCAGCTTAGCAGATAGCTCCTACAATGAGCAGTTCTTC
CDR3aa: CASSLADSSYNEQFF